One sample yielded the 9 T cell receptor beta chains listed below, sequenced in a study of blood T cells in healthy people across ages. Through a sample-barcoded 5' primer and a J-beta primer mix, a second PCR was run for about 6 to 12 cycles. A single record per CDR3 protein comes from TCRdb applying MiXCR to the 5' RACE reads. The table shows over a million distinct CDR3 sequences, with 40% to 55% occurring only once. Input material: blood. These receptors all stem from a woman between 55 and 75 years old in good health.

There are a few counts of this clonotype. This chain uses TRBV7-9 with TRBJ2-1; D is possibly TRBD2 (6 bases). This CDR3 has 14 residues. Looked up from germline, CDR1 is SEHNR and CDR2 is FQNEAQ (reference sequence). The V end was cut by 0 bases, the J end by 8 bases, with 11 bases between. CDR3 loop: CASSLALGEDEQFF. The CDR3 DNA sequence: TGTGCCAGCAGCTTAGCGCTCGGGGAGGATGAGCAGTTCTTC. The complete variable domain, with remaining parts taken from reference TRBV7-9 and TRBJ2-1, reads DTGVSQNPRHKITKRGQNVTFRCDPISEHNRLYWYRQTLGQGPEFLTYFQNEAQLEKSRLLSDRFSAERPKGSFSTLEIQRTEQGDSAMYLCASSLALGEDEQFFGPGTRLTVL.

This clonotype has only a few counts. V and J are TRBV3-1 and TRBJ2-7; D is undetermined. CDR1 LGHDT and CDR2 YNNKEL come from the germline V gene (reference sequence). V was pared by 1 base and J by 6 bases, with 7 bases between. The CDR3 is 12 amino acids. CDR3 amino acids: CASSQASVEQYF. The CDR3 region has the DNA TGTGCCAGCAGCCAAGCCTCGGTCGAGCAGTACTTC.

This chain connects TRBV29-1 to TRBJ2-5; D gene ambiguous. The J call may not be correct, given that the DNA end is closer to TRBJ2-7. The CDR3 loop spans 12 amino acids. Looked up from germline, CDR1 is SQVTM and CDR2 is ANQGSEA. The CDR3 bases are TGCAGCGTTATCTTGGGTACCTACGAGCAGTACTTC. This translates into CSVILGTYEQYF.

There are a few counts of this clonotype. The chain couples TRBV10-3 to TRBJ2-1; 13 bases align to TRBD2. The CDR3 has 15 amino acids. In germline, CDR1 is ENHRY, CDR2 SYGVKD. V trimming: 6 bases; J trimming: 7 bases; junction bases outside the gene matches: 6. The CDR3 DNA is TGTGCCATCAGAGAACTAGCGGGAGGGCCTAATGAGCAGTTCTTC. It specifies CAIRELAGGPNEQFF.

This clonotype was observed once. The J gene is TRBJ1-4, the V gene TRBV11-2, with D hard to call. Germline CDR1 SGHAT, CDR2 FQNNGV. V lost 2 bases and J 8 bases, leaving 15 bases between the germline ends. The CDR3 contains 15 residues. DNA of the CDR3: TGTGCCAGCAGCTTATATTGGTACGGTAGCGAAAAACTGTTTTTT. It is translated as CASSLYWYGSEKLFF.

The count of this clonotype is one. The chain combines TRBV7-8 with TRBJ2-7; D may be TRBD2 (6 bases). Trimming took 0 bases from V and 3 from J, leaving 15 bases between them. CDR3 length equals 16 residues. The V gene's germline CDR1 is SGHVS and CDR2 FQNEAQ. The CDR3 reads CASSLARDSKGYEQYF. The CDR3 DNA reads as TGTGCCAGCAGCTTAGCCCGGGACTCCAAGGGCTACGAGCAGTACTTC.

The V and J genes are TRBV4-2 and TRBJ2-2, with TRBD2 as a possible D gene (5 bases). The CDR3 has 15 residues. The germline V gene has CDR1 LGHNA and CDR2 YNFKEQ. Trimming left V 0 bases short and J 4 bases short, with 9 bases between. The CDR3 sequence is CASSQDLAGTGELFF. CDR3 DNA: TGTGCCAGCAGCCAAGACCTAGCTGGCACCGGGGAGCTGTTTTTT.

The chain couples TRBV20-1 to TRBJ2-5; 10 nucleotides line up with TRBD2. The germline V gene has CDR1 DFQATT and CDR2 SNEGSKA (reference sequence). The length of the CDR3 is 15 residues. The junction had 6 bases not matched to a gene; V was cut back by 1 base and J by 4 bases. CDR3 coding DNA: TGCAGTGCTAGAGGAGCGGGAGGGCCGGTAGAGACCCAGTACTTC. Translated: CSARGAGGPVETQYF.

The V gene is TRBV7-9, the J gene TRBJ2-1; 14 bases are a match to TRBD2. Trimming cost V 8 bases and J 5 bases; bases outside gene matches: 2. Germline values: CDR1 SEHNR, CDR2 FQNEAQ (reference sequence). The CDR3 has 14 amino acids. The DNA for the CDR3 is TGTGCCAGCGAGGGACTAGCGGGAGACAATGAGCAGTTCTTC. Its protein is CASEGLAGDNEQFF.